This T cell receptor beta chain was documented in a study of T cells in Graves' hyperthyroidism and ophthalmopathy. Study in general: Peripheral blood collection took place at initial diagnosis, before any treatment. Findings and limits, study-wide: Blood samples included most of the expanded thyroid clonotypes exceeding 0.001.

Hyperthyroidism in the patients, aged 18 to 65, was newly diagnosed and under 2 months in duration. Exclusion criteria comprised uncontrolled infection, other autoimmune disease, pregnancy or lactation. What was amplified from RNA transcripts were TCR beta CDR3 regions. An initial round of RT-PCR targeting the TCR CDR3 relied on the HTBI primer set. TCRdb re-analysed the multiplex PCR reads in MiXCR, keeping a single row per CDR3 protein. The sample carries 700,000 or so distinct CDR3 sequences, about a sixth recorded once. The length of the CDR3 is 13 residues. Trimming removed 7 bases from V and 2 bases from J, with 9 bases in between. The germline gives CDR1 SGHNT, CDR2 YENEEA. There are many counts of this clonotype. Antigen unknown.

Input material: blood. The sequence derives from a man aged 18 to 29 with Graves' hyperthyroidism. The chain couples TRBV11-3 to TRBJ2-1; D possibly matches TRBD1 or TRBD2 (5 bases each). CDR3 loop: CASKEGTYNEQFF. The CDR3, as DNA: TGTGCCAGCAAAGAGGGGACCTACAATGAGCAGTTCTTC.